This T cell receptor (beta chain) originates from a study of T cell repertoires in cytomegalovirus infection. TCRdb itself ran the reads through MiXCR, one entry per CDR3 protein. The sample has some 300,000 distinct CDR3 sequences, about a sixth seen once; the top ten hold about 12%. General study results and limits: Cumulated frequencies of public TCR beta families served to identify carriers of CMV plus the relevant HLA.

This clonotype was recorded at least ten times. Its antigen is unidentified. This CDR3 has 17 residues. Germline V gene sequence: CDR1 MNHEY, CDR2 SMNVEV (reference sequence). The ends were cut back, 5 bases at V and 8 bases at J, with 25 bases in the middle. The specimen was PBMCs. The clonotype comes from a human donor in good health (CMV status not recorded). Some clones in this sample may be carry-over from other donors' samples. This chain joins TRBV27 and TRBJ1-5, with D tentatively TRBD1 (5 bases). CDR3 coding DNA: TGTGCCAGCAGTCCATTTGGGGGGACCGTCCCAAGGAAGCCCCAGCATTTT. It encodes CASSPFGGTVPRKPQHF.